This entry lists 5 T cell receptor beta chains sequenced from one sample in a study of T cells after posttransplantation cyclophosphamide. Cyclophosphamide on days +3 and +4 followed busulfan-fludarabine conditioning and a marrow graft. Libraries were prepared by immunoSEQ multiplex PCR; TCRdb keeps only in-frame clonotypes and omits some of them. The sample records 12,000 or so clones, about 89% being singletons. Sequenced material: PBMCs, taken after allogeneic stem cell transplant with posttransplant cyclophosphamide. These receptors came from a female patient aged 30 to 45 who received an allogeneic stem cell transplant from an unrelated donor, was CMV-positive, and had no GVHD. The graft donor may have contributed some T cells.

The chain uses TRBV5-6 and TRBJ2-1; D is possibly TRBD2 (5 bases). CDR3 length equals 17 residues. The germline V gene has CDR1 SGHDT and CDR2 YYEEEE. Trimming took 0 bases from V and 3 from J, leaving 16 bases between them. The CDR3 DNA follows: TGTGCCAGCAGCTTGGCCTGGGAGCGGCGCGTCTACAATGAGCAGTTCTTC. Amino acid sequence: CASSLAWERRVYNEQFF.

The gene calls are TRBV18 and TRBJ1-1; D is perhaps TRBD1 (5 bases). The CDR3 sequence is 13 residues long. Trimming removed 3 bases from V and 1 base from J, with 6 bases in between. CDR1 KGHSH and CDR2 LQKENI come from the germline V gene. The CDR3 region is CASSPGGNTEAFF. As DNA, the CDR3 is TGTGCCAGCTCACCGGGGGGGAACACTGAAGCTTTCTTT.

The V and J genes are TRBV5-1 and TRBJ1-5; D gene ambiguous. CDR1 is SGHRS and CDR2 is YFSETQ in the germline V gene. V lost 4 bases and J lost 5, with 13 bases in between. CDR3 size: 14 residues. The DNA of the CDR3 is TGCGCCAGCAGCCCTGGTCAGGAAGATCAGCCCCAGCATTTT. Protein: CASSPGQEDQPQHF. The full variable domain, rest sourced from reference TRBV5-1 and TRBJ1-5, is KAGVTQTPRYLIKTRGQQVTLSCSPISGHRSVSWYQQTPGQGLQFLFEYFSETQRNKGNFPGRFSGRQFSNSRSEMNVSTLELGDSALYLCASSPGQEDQPQHFGDGTRLSIL.

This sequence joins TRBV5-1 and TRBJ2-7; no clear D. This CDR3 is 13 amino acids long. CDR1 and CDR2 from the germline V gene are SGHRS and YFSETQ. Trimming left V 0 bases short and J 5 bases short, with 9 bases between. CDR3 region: CASSLARVNEQYF. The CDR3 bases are TGCGCCAGCAGCTTGGCCCGAGTGAACGAGCAGTACTTC.

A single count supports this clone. CDR3 coding DNA: TGTGCCAGCAGTGCCGGACAGGCCGGCTACGAGCAGTACTTC. It is translated as CASSAGQAGYEQYF. This sequence joins TRBV28 and TRBJ2-7, with 7 bases lining up with TRBD1. The CDR3 covers 14 residues. Germline values: CDR1 MDHEN, CDR2 SYDVKM. V gave up 5 bases and J gave up 3 bases; unmatched junction bases: 7. Looking up the rest from reference TRBV28 and TRBJ2-7 gives the full variable domain: DVKVTQSSRYLVKRTGEKVFLECVQDMDHENMFWYRQDPGLGLRLIYFSYDVKMKEKGDIPEGYSVSREKKERFSLILESASTNQTSMYLCASSAGQAGYEQYFGPGTRLTVT.